This TCR beta chain was sequenced in a study of shared clonotypes between healthy human individuals. Study-wide points: Four donors had around 5% of their naive CD4 clonotypes in common. Non-shared clonotypes showed lower generation probabilities than clonotypes common to all four donors.

The data were produced by immunoSEQ multiplex PCR, yet TCRdb's version contains in-frame clones alone and is incomplete. The sample contains 1,400,000 or so clones, 97% to 99% of which appear only once. As regards this clone: Its antigen is undetermined.

V lost 0 bases to trimming and J lost 2 bases, with 4 bases between them. The CDR3 consists of 14 residues. Germline assignment: CDR1 SSHAT and CDR2 FNYEAQ (reference sequence). The sample taken for sequencing was naive CD4+ T cells sorted from blood. Subset meaning: CD45RA+ positively selected. The sequence was collected from a man aged 25 to 45 in good health. The V gene is TRBV7-7, the J gene TRBJ2-2, with D unresolved. The CDR3 region has the DNA TGTGCCAGCAGCTTAGCTCCTAACACCGGGGAGCTGTTTTTT. Protein: CASSLAPNTGELFF.